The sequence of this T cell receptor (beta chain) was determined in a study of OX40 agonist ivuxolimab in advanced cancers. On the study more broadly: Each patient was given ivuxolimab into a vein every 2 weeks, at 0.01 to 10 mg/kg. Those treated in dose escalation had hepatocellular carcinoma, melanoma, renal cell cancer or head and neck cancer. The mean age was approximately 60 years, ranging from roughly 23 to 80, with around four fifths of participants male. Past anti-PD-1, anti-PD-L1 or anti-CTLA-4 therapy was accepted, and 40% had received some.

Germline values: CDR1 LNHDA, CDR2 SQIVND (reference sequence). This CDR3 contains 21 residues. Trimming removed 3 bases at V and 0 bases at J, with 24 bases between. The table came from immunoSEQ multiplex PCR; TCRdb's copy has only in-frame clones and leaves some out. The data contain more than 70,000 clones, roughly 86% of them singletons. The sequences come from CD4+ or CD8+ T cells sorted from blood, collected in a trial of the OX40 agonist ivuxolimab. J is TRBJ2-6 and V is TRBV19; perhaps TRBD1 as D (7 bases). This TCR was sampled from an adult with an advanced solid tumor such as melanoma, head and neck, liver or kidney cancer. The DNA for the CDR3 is TGTGCCAGTAGTATCGGTACGCTCCGCGGGACAGCTGTCTCTGGGGCCAACGTCCTGACTTTC. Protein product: CASSIGTLRGTAVSGANVLTF.